This TCR beta chain came from a study of T cell responses to AZD1222 COVID-19 vaccine. The data were produced by immunoSEQ multiplex PCR, yet TCRdb's version contains in-frame clones alone and is incomplete. This sample carries about 140,000 clones, just under 95% of them seen once, and the ten largest clones take more than 5%. Whole-study findings and limits: Nearly half of spike-specific TCRs reportedly go after variant regions that carry no mutations.

Comments on this clone: Its specificity is unknown.

This sequence was found in an adult in good health. Source: peripheral blood, taken on day 0 of AZD1222 vaccination.

The CDR3 protein is CASRIPLATEAFF. The DNA of the CDR3 is TGTGCCAGCAGGATCCCCCTAGCCACTGAAGCTTTCTTT. V and J are TRBV6-5 and TRBJ1-1; no clear D gene. This CDR3 is 13 amino acids long. Between the trimmed V and J ends, which lost 6 bases and 4 bases, there was a span of 12 bases. CDR1 is MNHEY, CDR2 SVGAGI, per germline.